This T cell receptor beta chain derives from a study of cytomegalovirus exposure and HLA in healthy donors. Points from the study as a whole: Under in vitro conditions, a few CMV-associated chains were confirmed as specific for CMV antigens.

Between the trimmed V and J ends, which lost 4 bases and 0 bases, there was a span of 15 bases. From germline, CDR1 is LGHNA and CDR2 YNFKEQ. The CDR3 has 16 residues. Primers: 60 Vbeta forward and 13 Jbeta reverse. Repertoires were generated with immunoSEQ multiplex PCR, while TCRdb's copy carries only in-frame clones and drops some. This sample has 85,000 to 90,000 clones, with less than 75% found just once. To note about this clone: The antigen is undetermined.

This rearrangement joins TRBV4-2 to TRBJ1-2; D may be TRBD1 (5 bases). Sequenced: PBMCs. The TCR was taken from a man aged 25 to 45 in good health and CMV-seronegative. In DNA form, the CDR3 reads TGTGCCAGCAGCCTACAGGTAAACCCAGCTAACTATGGCTACACCTTC. This translates into CASSLQVNPANYGYTF.